This T cell receptor (beta chain) originates from a study of resident and recirculating memory T cells in vitiligo. Study in general: Samples were epidermis from two lesional and two nonlesional sites, plus PBMCs.

Germline V CDR1 and CDR2: SGHRS, YFSETQ. The CDR3 runs to 14 residues. The junction had 7 bases not matched to a gene; V was cut back by 6 bases and J by 4 bases. TCRdb's copy holds only in-frame clones and misses some; the assay was immunoSEQ multiplex PCR. The sample includes roughly 80,000 clones, roughly nine tenths of them seen just once. Material: blood. V and J are TRBV5-1 and TRBJ2-1; 7 bases are shared with TRBD2. The TCR comes from a male donor with vitiligo. CDR3 sequence (DNA): TGCGCCAGCACTCCGGGAGGAGGGTACAATGAGCAGTTCTTC. Its translation is CASTPGGGYNEQFF. Complete variable domain (other parts from reference TRBV5-1 and TRBJ2-1): KAGVTQTPRYLIKTRGQQVTLSCSPISGHRSVSWYQQTPGQGLQFLFEYFSETQRNKGNFPGRFSGRQFSNSRSEMNVSTLELGDSALYLCASTPGGGYNEQFFGPGTRLTVL.